The 25 T cell receptor beta chains presented below share a single source sample, sequenced in a study of neurological immune-mediated disorders. Time point given: longitudinal time-point 2. MiXCR was run by TCRdb on the 5' RACE reads, yielding one entry per CDR3 protein. The profile shows 81,000 or so distinct CDR3 sequences, roughly 13% of them singletons. Sequenced material: PBMCs. Receptors originate from a female donor with HTLV-1-associated myelopathy (HAM/TSP).

This clonotype was found many times. This chain uses TRBV12-3 or TRBV12-4 with TRBJ2-3, with 10 positions matching TRBD2. V lost 7 bases and J lost 3; bases outside the gene matches: 7. This CDR3 region has 15 residues. Written as DNA, the CDR3 is TGTGCCAGCACATTGGAGACTAGCGGGACAGATACGCAGTATTTT. This encodes CASTLETSGTDTQYF.

Details on this clonotype: A junction boundary mismatches the germline segment, possibly from a read error. The chain combines TRBV15 with TRBJ2-3; D may be TRBD2 (5 bases). The CDR3 covers 16 residues. Germline values: CDR1 LNHNV, CDR2 YYDKDF (reference sequence). CDR3 sequence reads: CVTSRDSAAHTDTQYF. Written as DNA, the CDR3 is TGTGTCACCAGCAGAGATAGCGCAGCCCACACAGATACGCAGTATTTT. Supplemented by reference TRBV15 and TRBJ2-3, the full variable domain reads DAMVIQNPRYQVTQFGKPVTLSCSQTLNHNVMYWYQQKSSQAPKLLFHYYDKDFNNEADTPDNFQSRRPNTSFCFLDIRSPGLGDTAMYLCVTSRDSAAHTDTQYFGPGTRLTVL.

This clonotype was detected ten times or more. The V gene is TRBV5-1, the J gene TRBJ2-4, with 10 nucleotides matching TRBD1. The CDR3 length is 14 residues. CDR1 SGHRS and CDR2 YFSETQ come from the germline V gene. V was pared by 4 bases and J by 5 bases, with 3 bases of the junction left unmatched. CDR3 loop: CASSRDRGQNIQYF. Written as DNA, the CDR3 is TGCGCCAGCAGCAGGGACAGGGGCCAAAACATTCAGTACTTC.

The table lists this clonotype with many counts. This chain connects TRBV9 to TRBJ2-5; the D is unclear. The CDR3 length is 10 residues. V was cut by 7 bases and J by 5 bases, with 6 bases left in between. Germline V gives CDR1 SGDLS, CDR2 YYNGEE. This CDR3 is CASWSETQYF. The CDR3 coding sequence is TGTGCCAGCTGGTCGGAGACCCAGTACTTC.

This clonotype was recorded at least ten times. The chain employs TRBV27 and TRBJ1-1, with D perhaps matching TRBD1 (6 bases). Trimming pared 6 bases from V and 9 bases from J, leaving 14 bases between. CDR1 and CDR2 from the germline V gene are MNHEY and SMNVEV (reference sequence). The length of the CDR3 is 12 residues. The DNA for the CDR3 is TGTGCCAGCAGGACCGGGGGCGGACAAGCTTTCTTT. Amino acids: CASRTGGGQAFF.

This clonotype was detected ten times or more. The V call is TRBV28, the J call TRBJ2-7, with TRBD2 matching 12 bases. Unmatched junction bases numbered 12, after V lost 4 bases and J lost 5 bases. The CDR3 totals 17 residues. Germline lookup yields CDR1 MDHEN and CDR2 SYDVKM. The CDR3, as DNA: TGTGCCAGCAGTTGGCTGGGTCTAGCGGGGGGGCTTGACGAGCAGTACTTC. This encodes CASSWLGLAGGLDEQYF. The full variable domain, in which reference TRBV28 and TRBJ2-7 provide the parts outside the CDR3, is DVKVTQSSRYLVKRTGEKVFLECVQDMDHENMFWYRQDPGLGLRLIYFSYDVKMKEKGDIPEGYSVSREKKERFSLILESASTNQTSMYLCASSWLGLAGGLDEQYFGPGTRLTVT.

This clonotype was picked up many times. This chain uses TRBV5-1 with TRBJ1-1; D perhaps matches TRBD1 (6 bases). The germline V gene encodes CDR1 SGHRS and CDR2 YFSETQ. There are 13 residues in the CDR3. Trimming left V 4 bases short and J 1 base short, with 8 bases between. The DNA for the CDR3 is TGCGCCAGCAGCGTGGGACAGAACACTGAAGCTTTCTTT. Protein sequence: CASSVGQNTEAFF.

This clonotype was observed many times. The chain employs TRBV2 and TRBJ2-1, with TRBD2 identical over 13 bases. CDR3 length: 15 amino acids. Trimming took 6 bases from V and 10 from J; bases not matched to a gene: 9. CDR1 SNHLY and CDR2 FYNNEI come from the germline V gene. CDR3 nucleotide sequence: TGTGCCAGCAGGCCGGGACTAGCGGGGATACGGGAGCAGTTCTTC. Translated: CASRPGLAGIREQFF.

This clonotype was recorded at least ten times. The chain recombines TRBV28 with TRBJ2-7; 9 positions agree with TRBD1. Germline trimming cut 7 bases from V and 4 bases from J; bases unmatched to any gene: 8. The CDR3 loop spans 14 amino acids. In germline, CDR1 is MDHEN, CDR2 SYDVKM. CDR3 nucleotide sequence: TGTGCCAGCACCGACGCCGGGACAGGGTACGAGCAGTACTTC. It translates to CASTDAGTGYEQYF.

This clonotype was seen repeatedly, ten times or more. J is TRBJ1-2 and V is TRBV6-6; 7 nucleotides line up with TRBD1. V lost 6 bases to trimming and J lost 5 bases; unmatched junction nucleotides: 6. The CDR3 covers 13 residues. CDR1 MNHNY and CDR2 SVGAGI come from the germline V gene (reference sequence). The CDR3 DNA reads as TGTGCCAGCAGGTACGGGACAGCGTATGGCTACACCTTC. Translated, it gives CASRYGTAYGYTF.

The sample holds many counts of this clonotype. The chain recombines TRBV20-1 with TRBJ2-7; no clear D gene. V was cut by 3 bases and J by 4 bases, with 16 bases left in between. Germline V gene sequence: CDR1 DFQATT, CDR2 SNEGSKA (reference sequence). The CDR3 is made up of 14 amino acids. The CDR3 region is CSASLIEPRYEQYF. The CDR3 DNA reads as TGCAGTGCTAGCCTCATAGAACCTCGGTACGAGCAGTACTTC.

The chain couples TRBV5-1 to TRBJ2-2, with 10 bases identical to TRBD2. CDR3 length: 17 residues. After removal of 0 bases from V and 1 base from J, the junction contained 3 bases not matched to a gene. Germline loops: CDR1 SGHRS, CDR2 YFSETQ. For the CDR3, the DNA is TGCGCCAGCAGCTTGGCCCTAGCGGGGGTGAACACCGGGGAGCTGTTTTTT. Translation: CASSLALAGVNTGELFF.

The table lists this clonotype with a few counts. This sequence joins TRBV20-1 and TRBJ2-1; 9 nucleotides align to TRBD2. CDR3 length: 15 amino acids. Germline CDR1 reads DFQATT; CDR2 reads SNEGSKA (reference sequence). After removal of 6 bases from V and 0 bases from J, the junction contained 6 bases not matched to a gene. CDR3 region: CSAPLAGSSYNEQFF. The CDR3, as DNA: TGCAGTGCGCCTCTAGCGGGGAGCTCCTACAATGAGCAGTTCTTC.

In this sample, this clonotype turned up many times. This chain uses TRBV5-1 with TRBJ2-7; TRBD1 might be the D (6 bases). The germline gives CDR1 SGHRS, CDR2 YFSETQ. V gave up 4 bases and J gave up 2 bases, with 10 bases separating them. The CDR3 totals 13 residues. CDR3 residues: CASSPTGPYEQYF. The CDR3 coding sequence is TGCGCCAGCAGCCCGACAGGACCCTACGAGCAGTACTTC.

This clonotype was recorded many times. The gene calls are TRBV7-8 and TRBJ2-7; D may correspond to TRBD1 or TRBD2 (6 bases each). V dropped 5 bases and J dropped 0 bases, with 14 bases sitting between them. CDR1 is SGHVS, CDR2 FQNEAQ, per germline. This CDR3 is 15 amino acids long. The CDR3 DNA sequence: TGTGCCAGCAGCGCCGAGGGGGGACACTCCTACGAGCAGTACTTC. The encoded protein is CASSAEGGHSYEQYF.

In its sample, this clonotype was seen a few times. The rearrangement links TRBV18 to TRBJ2-3; 8 bases fit TRBD1. Germline lookup yields CDR1 KGHSH and CDR2 LQKENI. The V gene end was trimmed by 0 bases and the J gene end by 0 bases; junction bases not matched to a gene: 2. There are 16 residues in the CDR3. CDR3 sequence reads: CASSPPTGASTDTQYF. Here the CDR3 DNA reads TGTGCCAGCTCACCACCGACAGGGGCGAGCACAGATACGCAGTATTTT.

The genes are TRBV12-3 or TRBV12-4 and TRBJ1-3; 8 bases line up with TRBD1. The J segment lost 0 bases and the V segment lost 3 bases, leaving 4 bases of the junction unmatched. The CDR3 is 16 amino acids. The CDR3 protein is CASSFRGRSSGNTIYF. CDR3 sequence (DNA): TGTGCCAGCAGTTTCAGGGGGCGAAGCTCTGGAAACACCATATATTTT.

This clonotype was detected ten times or more. The V and J genes are TRBV3-1 and TRBJ2-1; D unresolved. Germline V gene sequence: CDR1 LGHDT, CDR2 YNNKEL (reference sequence). The CDR3 spans 15 residues. Deletions cut 0 bases from V and 8 bases from J, with 14 bases between. The CDR3 region is CASSQDRITLYEQFF. The CDR3 bases are TGTGCCAGCAGCCAAGACAGGATAACCCTATATGAGCAGTTCTTC.

This clonotype was seen at least ten times. The chain recombines TRBV5-1 with TRBJ1-5; TRBD1 aligns across 9 bases. The V segment lost 0 bases and the J segment 7 bases; nucleotides outside the gene matches: 5. The CDR3 loop spans 15 amino acids. Per the germline V gene, CDR1 is SGHRS and CDR2 is YFSETQ. In DNA, the CDR3 is TGCGCCAGCAGCTTGGCGGGGACAGGGAACCAGCCCCAGCATTTT. Protein product: CASSLAGTGNQPQHF.

This clonotype was recorded at least ten times. This rearrangement joins TRBV2 to TRBJ2-7; 9 positions match TRBD1. The CDR3 is 16 residues long. V lost 5 bases and J lost 4; bases outside the gene matches: 12. CDR1 and CDR2 (germline): SNHLY, FYNNEI. The CDR3 DNA follows: TGTGCCAGCAGTCCCTTGATAGGGACAGGGAGTTACGAGCAGTACTTC. Protein sequence: CASSPLIGTGSYEQYF.

The chain couples TRBV6-5 to TRBJ2-5; 11 bases match TRBD2. CDR1 and CDR2 from the germline V gene are MNHEY and SVGAGI. The CDR3 runs to 17 residues. V trimming: 7 bases; J trimming: 1 base; junction bases outside the gene matches: 11. The CDR3 sequence: CASIESGLAGVQETQYF. CDR3 bases: TGTGCCAGCATCGAATCCGGACTAGCGGGCGTCCAAGAGACCCAGTACTTC.

This clonotype appeared many times. V gene TRBV20-1 combines with J gene TRBJ2-3, with 16 positions matching TRBD2. Per the germline V gene, CDR1 is DFQATT and CDR2 is SNEGSKA (reference sequence). The CDR3 consists of 16 residues. The junction had 8 bases not matched to a gene; V was cut back by 6 bases and J by 5 bases. CDR3 in amino acids: CSATGTSGGAGDTQYF. DNA of the CDR3: TGCAGTGCGACAGGGACTAGCGGGGGGGCTGGAGATACGCAGTATTTT.

The table lists this clonotype with many counts. The V call is TRBV15, the J call TRBJ2-3; D not resolved. Germline V CDR1 and CDR2: LNHNV, YYDKDF (reference sequence). V was pared by 0 bases and J by 6 bases, with 7 bases between. There are 13 residues in the CDR3. This CDR3 reads CATSRETADTQYF. Here the CDR3 DNA reads TGTGCCACCAGCAGAGAGACGGCCGATACGCAGTATTTT.

In this sample, this clonotype turned up many times. The chain recombines TRBV5-1 with TRBJ1-3, with D unclear. This CDR3 contains 15 residues. Germline values: CDR1 SGHRS, CDR2 YFSETQ. Trimming took off 1 base at V and 0 bases at J, with 8 bases between the two ends. The CDR3: CASSLSGISGNTIYF. CDR3 in DNA: TGCGCCAGCAGCTTGTCGGGAATCTCTGGAAACACCATATATTTT.

This clonotype was picked up many times. The CDR3: CASSSAWQTGELFF. CDR3 coding DNA: TGCGCCAGCAGCTCTGCTTGGCAAACCGGGGAGCTGTTTTTT. The chain has TRBV5-1 and TRBJ2-2; no reliable D call. Germline CDR1 SGHRS, CDR2 YFSETQ. The CDR3 runs to 14 residues. V lost 3 bases, J lost 5 bases, and 11 bases lay in between.